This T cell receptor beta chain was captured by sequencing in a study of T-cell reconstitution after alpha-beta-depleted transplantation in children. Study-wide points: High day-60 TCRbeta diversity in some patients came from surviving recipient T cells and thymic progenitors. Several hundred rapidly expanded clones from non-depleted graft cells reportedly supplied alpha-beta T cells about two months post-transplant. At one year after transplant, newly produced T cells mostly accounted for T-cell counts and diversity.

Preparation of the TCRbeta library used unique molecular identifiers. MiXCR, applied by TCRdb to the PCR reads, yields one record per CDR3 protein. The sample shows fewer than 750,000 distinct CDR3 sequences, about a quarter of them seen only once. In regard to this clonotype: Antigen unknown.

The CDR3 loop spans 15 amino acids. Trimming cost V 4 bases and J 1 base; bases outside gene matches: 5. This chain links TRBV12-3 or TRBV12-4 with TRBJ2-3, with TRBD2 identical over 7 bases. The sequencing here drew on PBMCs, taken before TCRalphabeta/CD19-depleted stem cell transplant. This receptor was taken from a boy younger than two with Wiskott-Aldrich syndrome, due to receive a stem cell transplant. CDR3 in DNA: TGTGCCAGCAGTTCCCTAGGACTAGGCACAGATACGCAGTATTTT. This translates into CASSSLGLGTDTQYF.